This TCR beta chain stems from a study of monozygotic twins with inflammatory bowel disease. Whole-study results and caveats: Healthy twins showed more clonotype sharing with others than IBD patients, especially patients with disease activity. Extra variability in the repertoires of patients may have come from differing immunosuppressive treatments.

Note on this clonotype: The antigen remains unidentified.

TCRdb reanalyzed the 5' RACE reads, giving one entry per CDR3 protein sequence and no DNA. This listing includes approximately 150,000 distinct CDR3 sequences. This CDR3 is built from 14 residues. Germline CDR1 and CDR2: SGHRS and YFSETQ. Specimen: blood. The J gene is TRBJ1-2, the V gene TRBV5-1; TCRdb outputs TRBD1, but without DNA this stays unchecked. This clonotype originated in a human donor with ulcerative colitis or Crohn's disease, or a healthy co-twin of an affected twin (not recorded which). This CDR3 reads CASSPGTQNYGYTF.